The next 26 T cell receptor beta chains were all read from a single sample in a study of type 1 regulatory T cells. TCRdb re-analysed the reads in MiXCR, keeping a single row per CDR3 protein. Among about 62,000 distinct CDR3 sequences listed, around 62% were seen once. These TCRs are of unknown antigen specificity. Sequencing was performed on cultured non-Tr1 T cells, either the whole culture or a sorted T cell fraction (not recorded which). The receptors here all came from a human donor in good health.

The gene calls are TRBV10-3 and TRBJ2-7; 8 nucleotides line up with TRBD1. V trimming: 0 bases; J trimming: 5 bases; junction bases outside the gene matches: 6. The germline CDR1 and CDR2 sequences are ENHRY and SYGVKD. This CDR3 contains 15 residues. CDR3 residues: CAISESQGARDEQYF. DNA for the CDR3: TGTGCCATCAGTGAGTCTCAGGGGGCTCGGGACGAGCAGTACTTC.

This chain uses TRBV14 with TRBJ2-1, with D maybe TRBD2 (7 bases). The CDR3 runs 16 residues. Germline V lookup: CDR1 SGHDN, CDR2 FVKESK. V was cut by 0 bases and J by 3 bases, with 12 bases left in between. In DNA, the CDR3 is TGTGCCAGCAGCCAAGAAGGGGGAGGGCACTACAATGAGCAGTTCTTC. Amino acids: CASSQEGGGHYNEQFF.

This clonotype was seen a few times. V is TRBV28 and J is TRBJ1-1; D is possibly TRBD1 (6 bases). Germline V CDR1 and CDR2: MDHEN, SYDVKM. This CDR3 spans 11 amino acids. Deletions cut 4 bases from V and 13 bases from J, with 13 bases between. This chain's CDR3 is CASSSQGIGFF. In DNA, the CDR3 is TGTGCCAGCAGTTCTCAGGGGATAGGTTTCTTT.

CDR3 in DNA: TGTGCCAGCAGCAATGGGGCACCGGAAAGGACTGAGTCAGATACGCAGTATTTT. Protein sequence: CASSNGAPERTESDTQYF. This chain connects TRBV7-3 to TRBJ2-3, with D perhaps TRBD1 or TRBD2 (5 bases each). CDR3 size: 18 residues. CDR1 is SGHTA, CDR2 FQGTGA, per germline. V dropped 5 bases and J dropped 4 bases, with 25 bases sitting between them. The full variable domain, completed using reference TRBV7-3 and TRBJ2-3, is GAGVSQTPSNKVTEKGKYVELRCDPISGHTALYWYRQSLGQGPEFLIYFQGTGAADDSGLPNDRFFAVRPEGSVSTLKIQRTERGDSAVYLCASSNGAPERTESDTQYFGPGTRLTVL.

This chain links TRBV24-1 with TRBJ2-7; a weak D match, TRBD2 (6 bases). The V end was cut by 2 bases, the J end by 3 bases, with 16 bases between. Germline loops: CDR1 KGHDR, CDR2 SFDVKD. This CDR3 is built from 16 residues. DNA for the CDR3: TGTGCCACCAGTGATTCCTCGCGGGACGGAGACTACGAGCAGTACTTC. This encodes CATSDSSRDGDYEQYF.

The rearrangement links TRBV9 to TRBJ1-6; 9 bases align to TRBD1. The germline CDR1 and CDR2 sequences are SGDLS and YYNGEE. The V segment lost 0 bases and the J segment 9 bases; nucleotides outside the gene matches: 4. The CDR3 totals 15 residues. The CDR3 loop is CASSVGWTGASPLHF. Here the CDR3 DNA reads TGTGCCAGCAGCGTAGGCTGGACAGGGGCTTCACCCCTCCACTTT.

This chain connects TRBV4-3 to TRBJ2-7; D not resolved. The CDR3 is made up of 14 amino acids. Trimming stripped 4 bases from V and 6 bases from J, with 16 bases between. Germline V gene sequence: CDR1 LGHNA, CDR2 YSLEER. Here the CDR3 DNA reads TGCGCCAGCAGCCCCCGGAGCACCGGTTTCGAGCAGTACTTC. Its protein is CASSPRSTGFEQYF.

This clonotype was observed a few times. CDR3 loop: CASSYSRGRDTQYF. The CDR3 DNA follows: TGTGCCAGCAGTTACTCGCGGGGGAGAGATACGCAGTATTTT. The rearrangement links TRBV6-2 or TRBV6-3 to TRBJ2-3, with 7 bases fitting TRBD2. With V trimmed by 0 bases and J by 5 bases, 2 bases remained unmatched. The CDR3 loop spans 14 amino acids. Germline V gene lookup returns CDR1 MNHEY and CDR2 SVGEGT.

The rearrangement joins TRBV11-2 to TRBJ2-5; D is possibly TRBD1 (8 bases). Trimming cost V 5 bases and J 7 bases, with 20 bases left between them. This CDR3 is 15 amino acids long. Per the germline V gene, CDR1 is SGHAT and CDR2 is FQNNGV. Here the CDR3 DNA reads TGTGCCAGCAGCCCCGGTGCTAGCGGACAGGGGACCCAGTACTTC. This sequence encodes CASSPGASGQGTQYF. The variable domain in full, with the rest retrieved from reference TRBV11-2 and TRBJ2-5, is EAGVAQSPRYKIIEKRQSVAFWCNPISGHATLYWYQQILGQGPKLLIQFQNNGVVDDSQLPKDRFSAERLKGVDSTLKIQPAKLEDSAVYLCASSPGASGQGTQYFGPGTRLLVL.

This chain uses TRBV5-1 with TRBJ2-2; 7 nucleotides line up with TRBD2. The V segment lost 0 bases and the J segment 0 bases; nucleotides outside the gene matches: 5. Germline V gives CDR1 SGHRS, CDR2 YFSETQ. The CDR3 totals 17 residues. The CDR3 DNA reads TGCGCCAGCAGCTTGGGGCTAGCGGAAGCGAACACCGGGGAGCTGTTTTTT. Its translation is CASSLGLAEANTGELFF.

This clonotype is labeled medium-sized. This chain links TRBV20-1 with TRBJ2-7; D unclear. The CDR3 length is 13 residues. Trimming took 3 bases from V and 1 from J, leaving 10 bases between them. CDR1 is DFQATT and CDR2 is SNEGSKA in the germline V gene (reference sequence). Here the CDR3 DNA reads TGCAGTGCTAGTCCGACTGGGTCCTACGAGCAGTACTTC. Residues: CSASPTGSYEQYF.

J is TRBJ2-5 and V is TRBV12-3 or TRBV12-4; 15 nucleotides line up with TRBD2. The CDR3 runs to 22 residues. V shed 7 bases, J shed 5 bases, and the junction held 26 bases outside the gene matches. Here the CDR3 DNA reads TGTGCCAGCACCTCAAGGGGGGGGTTCCAGGGACTAGCGGGAGGCGTTTTGGAGACCCAGTACTTC. Amino acid sequence: CASTSRGGFQGLAGGVLETQYF.

The chain carries TRBV20-1 and TRBJ2-3; D is possibly TRBD2 (6 bases). This CDR3 contains 16 residues. Trimming pared 6 bases from V and 3 bases from J, leaving 22 bases between. From germline, CDR1 is DFQATT and CDR2 SNEGSKA (reference sequence). CDR3 loop: CSAGLIAVVDTDTQYF. Written as DNA, the CDR3 is TGCAGTGCCGGGCTGATAGCGGTCGTCGATACAGATACGCAGTATTTT.

V gene TRBV20-1 combines with J gene TRBJ2-4; D gene ambiguous. CDR1 and CDR2 from the germline V gene are DFQATT and SNEGSKA (reference sequence). V was cut by 6 bases and J by 0 bases, with 12 bases left in between. CDR3 length equals 14 residues. This CDR3 reads CSAAADSAKNIQYF. The CDR3 nucleotides read TGCAGTGCCGCGGCGGATTCAGCCAAAAACATTCAGTACTTC.

This clonotype was seen a few times. The V call is TRBV12-3 or TRBV12-4, the J call TRBJ1-1; unclear D gene. This CDR3 has 15 residues. Trimming took 7 bases from V and 0 from J, leaving 15 bases between them. The CDR3 bases are TGTGCCAGCATCCCTCGAGGCGCCATGAACACTGAAGCTTTCTTT. Its translation: CASIPRGAMNTEAFF.

The rearrangement links TRBV5-5 to TRBJ2-3, with TRBD1 identical over 8 bases. This CDR3 has 16 residues. J was trimmed by 2 bases and V by 0 bases; bases with no gene match: 5. Germline V CDR1 and CDR2: SGHKS, YYEKEE (reference sequence). The CDR3 spells CASSLGQGFTTDTQYF. The CDR3, as DNA: TGTGCCAGCAGCTTGGGACAGGGGTTTACCACAGATACGCAGTATTTT.

The chain combines TRBV20-1 with TRBJ2-1; 12 nucleotides align to TRBD2. Trimming took 5 bases from V and 9 from J; bases not matched to a gene: 14. This CDR3 has 16 amino acids. From germline, CDR1 is DFQATT and CDR2 SNEGSKA (reference sequence). The CDR3 sequence is CSAPVALAGGEGEQFF. The CDR3 DNA reads TGCAGTGCTCCTGTCGCACTAGCGGGAGGAGAGGGTGAGCAGTTCTTC.

This clonotype was observed a handful of times. V is TRBV27 and J is TRBJ2-1; D is undetermined. The CDR3 sequence is 14 residues long. The germline V and J ends were trimmed by 5 bases and 5 bases, with 13 bases remaining between them. Germline V gives CDR1 MNHEY, CDR2 SMNVEV (reference sequence). CDR3: CASSTLLQNNEQFF. CDR3 coding DNA: TGTGCCAGCAGTACCCTTCTACAGAACAATGAGCAGTTCTTC.

The chain has TRBV30 and TRBJ2-1; D perhaps matches TRBD2 (6 bases). The CDR3 extends over 11 amino acids. Trimming pared 0 bases from V and 10 bases from J, leaving 7 bases between. The germline V gene has CDR1 GTSNPN and CDR2 SVGIG (reference sequence). For the CDR3, the DNA is TGTGCCTGGAGTGTGGGAGGCGAGCAGTTCTTC. Encoded protein: CAWSVGGEQFF.

The J gene is TRBJ2-2, the V gene TRBV6-1, with unresolved D. With 3 bases removed from V and 1 base from J, the gap between germline ends came to 18 bases. CDR3 size: 18 residues. Germline CDR1 reads MNHNS; CDR2 reads SASEGT. The CDR3 DNA reads TGTGCCAGCAGTGAGATGGCGCAGGCCCTTAGGAACACCGGGGAGCTGTTTTTT. Translated: CASSEMAQALRNTGELFF.

The chain employs TRBV7-8 and TRBJ1-5; unclear D gene. Trimming stripped 0 bases from V and 7 bases from J, with 10 bases between. The CDR3 runs 14 residues. Germline V gene data show CDR1 as SGHVS and CDR2 as FQNEAQ. The CDR3 reads CASSLAEVAQPQHF. The CDR3 coding sequence is TGTGCCAGCAGCTTAGCTGAGGTTGCCCAGCCCCAGCATTTT.

This clonotype was picked up one time. V usage is TRBV19 and J usage is TRBJ2-1, with a weak D call TRBD2 (6 bases). The V and J ends lost 7 bases and 7 bases respectively, with 14 bases between them. The CDR3 consists of 13 residues. Per germline, CDR1 LNHDA and CDR2 SQIVND (reference sequence). CDR3 protein: CASMEGVRNEQFF. The CDR3 DNA follows: TGTGCCAGTATGGAGGGAGTAAGAAATGAGCAGTTCTTC.

The rearrangement links TRBV20-1 to TRBJ2-1; TRBD2 aligns across 8 bases. With 5 bases clipped from V and 6 bases from J, the junction kept 9 bases outside the gene matches. CDR3 length equals 14 residues. Germline V gene data show CDR1 as DFQATT and CDR2 as SNEGSKA (reference sequence). CDR3 nucleotide sequence: TGCAGTGCTTGCTTAGCGGGACGCGGCAATGAGCAGTTCTTC. Translation: CSACLAGRGNEQFF.

The sample holds a few counts of this clonotype. The chain couples TRBV4-1 to TRBJ2-3; D gene uncertain. The CDR3 is 14 amino acids. V lost 0 bases to trimming and J lost 0 bases, with 4 bases between them. Germline loops: CDR1 MGHRA, CDR2 YSYEKL. DNA of the CDR3: TGCGCCAGCAGCCAAGAGTCTAGCACAGATACGCAGTATTTT. Protein: CASSQESSTDTQYF.

The rearrangement uses TRBV4-3 and TRBJ1-1, with TRBD1 as a possible D gene (5 bases). V was pared by 1 base and J by 4 bases, with 10 bases between. The CDR3 length is 14 residues. Germline CDR1 is LGHNA and CDR2 is YSLEER. CDR3 region: CASSQGRGSTEAFF. DNA for the CDR3: TGCGCCAGCAGCCAAGGACGGGGGAGCACTGAAGCTTTCTTT.

V usage is TRBV9 and J usage is TRBJ2-5, with TRBD1 as a possible D gene (6 bases). The CDR3 extends over 15 amino acids. The germline CDR1 and CDR2 sequences are SGDLS and YYNGEE. The germline V and J ends were trimmed by 3 bases and 6 bases, with 18 bases remaining between them. CDR3 nucleotides: TGTGCCAGCAGCGAGCAGGCTACAGGGAGCCAGACCCAGTACTTC. Amino acid sequence: CASSEQATGSQTQYF. The full variable domain, with the rest looked up from reference TRBV9 and TRBJ2-5, is DSGVTQTPKHLITATGQRVTLRCSPRSGDLSVYWYQQSLDQGLQFLIQYYNGEERAKGNILERFSAQQFPDLHSELNLSSLELGDSALYFCASSEQATGSQTQYFGPGTRLLVL.